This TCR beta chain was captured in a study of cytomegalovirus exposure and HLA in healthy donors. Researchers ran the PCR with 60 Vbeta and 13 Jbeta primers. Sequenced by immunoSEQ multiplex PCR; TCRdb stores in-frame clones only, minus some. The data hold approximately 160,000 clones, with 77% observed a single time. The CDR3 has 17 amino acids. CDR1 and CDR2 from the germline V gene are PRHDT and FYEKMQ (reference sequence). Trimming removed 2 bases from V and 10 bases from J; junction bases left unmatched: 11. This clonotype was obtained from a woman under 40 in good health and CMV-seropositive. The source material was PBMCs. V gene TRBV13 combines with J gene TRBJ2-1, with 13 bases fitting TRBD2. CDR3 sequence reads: CASSLPTLAGGGWEQFF. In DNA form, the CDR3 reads TGTGCCAGCAGCTTACCCACACTAGCGGGAGGGGGTTGGGAGCAGTTCTTC.